A single sample is the source of the 8 T cell receptor beta chains below, sequenced in a study of vaccination effects on CD4 cells after COVID-19. TCRdb's copy holds only in-frame clones and misses some; the assay was immunoSEQ multiplex PCR. The repertoire holds under 75,000 clones, with about 80% as singletons. Viral peptide pools were used in the ViraFEST assay to expand antigen-specific CD4+ T cells, and sequencing came afterward. Following culture for about 11 days, CD4+ T cells were isolated. Each vaccine recipient was nucleocapsid antibody negative and had no prior SARS-CoV-2 infection. For these receptors, no antigen is known. Sequenced material: CD4+ T cells from PBMCs cultured with SARS-CoV-2 spike peptides, taken before COVID-19 vaccination. The source is a human donor who received a COVID-19 vaccine.

This sequence joins TRBV18 and TRBJ1-4, with D uncertain. Trimming shortened V by 3 bases and J by 0 bases, and 8 bases separated the two germline ends. The CDR3 totals 15 residues. Germline values: CDR1 KGHSH, CDR2 LQKENI. This CDR3 reads CASSPPIATNEKLFF. DNA of the CDR3: TGTGCCAGCTCACCCCCCATTGCAACTAATGAAAAACTGTTTTTT.

This rearrangement joins TRBV14 to TRBJ1-2, with TRBD1 matching 9 bases. CDR1 SGHDN and CDR2 FVKESK come from the germline V gene. The junction had 9 bases not matched to a gene; V was cut back by 3 bases and J by 4 bases. CDR3 length equals 16 residues. The CDR3 DNA is TGTGCCAGCAGCCAGGGGCCGCCGGGACAGGGCTATGGCTACACCTTC. It encodes CASSQGPPGQGYGYTF.

The CDR3 bases are TGTGCCAGCAGCCAAGTCGGTAGGGGGTCGAACACTGAAGCTTTCTTT. Protein: CASSQVGRGSNTEAFF. The chain links TRBV3-1 (or the pseudogene TRBV3-2) to TRBJ1-1; perhaps TRBD1 as D (6 bases). Germline V gene data show CDR1 as LGHDT and CDR2 as YNNKEL (reference sequence). The CDR3 is 16 amino acids. The V gene lost 1 base and the J gene lost 1 base, with 13 bases spanning the gap.

This chain connects TRBV2 to TRBJ1-6; D possibly corresponds to TRBD1 (5 bases). V shed 6 bases and J shed 6 bases, with 12 bases lying between them. The CDR3 has 14 amino acids. CDR1 is SNHLY, CDR2 FYNNEI, per germline. The CDR3 reads CASSWGVGNSPLHF. The CDR3 nucleotides read TGTGCCAGCAGCTGGGGGGTGGGTAATTCACCCCTCCACTTT.

The chain employs TRBV7-9 and TRBJ1-1; possibly TRBD1 for D (5 bases). Germline V gene data show CDR1 as SEHNR and CDR2 as FQNEAQ (reference sequence). Trimming removed 3 bases at V and 4 bases at J, with 9 bases between. CDR3 length equals 13 residues. CDR3 amino acids: CASSFGGTTEAFF. DNA for the CDR3: TGTGCCAGCAGCTTCGGGGGGACCACTGAAGCTTTCTTT. Looking up the rest from reference TRBV7-9 and TRBJ1-1 gives the full variable domain: DTGVSQNPRHKITKRGQNVTFRCDPISEHNRLYWYRQTLGQGPEFLTYFQNEAQLEKSRLLSDRFSAERPKGSFSTLEIQRTEQGDSAMYLCASSFGGTTEAFFGQGTRLTVV.

This sequence joins TRBV5-6 and TRBJ2-5; D tentatively reads TRBD1 or TRBD2 (5 bases each). V was trimmed by 3 bases and J by 1 base, leaving 7 bases between them. The CDR3 sequence is 13 residues long. Germline CDR1 reads SGHDT; CDR2 reads YYEEEE. CDR3 amino acids: CASSSGTQETQYF. The CDR3 DNA reads as TGTGCCAGCAGCTCCGGGACCCAAGAGACCCAGTACTTC.

The CDR3 spells CASSLRVGGPYSEAFF. In DNA form, the CDR3 reads TGTGCCAGCAGCTTGCGAGTTGGGGGGCCCTATAGTGAAGCTTTCTTT. The chain employs TRBV7-2 and TRBJ1-1; a weak D match, TRBD1 (6 bases). The CDR3 is 16 amino acids. Germline V gene data show CDR1 as SGHTA and CDR2 as FQGNSA. Trimming pared 3 bases from V and 7 bases from J, leaving 21 bases between.

The chain carries TRBV7-3 and TRBJ2-5; 7 nucleotides agree with TRBD2. The V gene end was trimmed by 5 bases and the J gene end by 4 bases; junction bases not matched to a gene: 7. The germline CDR1 and CDR2 sequences are SGHTA and FQGTGA. CDR3 length equals 14 residues. In nucleotides, the CDR3 is TGTGCCAGCAGCCGGGGACTATCAGGAGAGACCCAGTACTTC. It is translated as CASSRGLSGETQYF.